Here is one TCR beta chain with its context. Other DNA sequences in the sample encode the same CDR3. The data stem from a study of blood T cell repertoires in COVID-19. Authors' processing steps: How many nucleated cells were present was estimated from reference gene primer amplification. TCRdb's copy holds only in-frame clones and misses some; the assay was immunoSEQ multiplex PCR. That table supplies the V and J calls and clone size; D and trimming were determined from the DNA. Among approximately 210,000 clones listed, 80% were seen once. The CDR3 consists of 13 residues. Germline CDR1 is MNHEY and CDR2 is SMNVEV (reference sequence). V lost 6 bases and J lost 0, with 6 bases in between.

This sequence joins TRBV27 and TRBJ1-3, with no clear D. This TCR derives from a young man with acute COVID-19. Sequences were obtained from PBMCs or T cells enriched from blood (not recorded which). This CDR3 is CASRSYSGNTIYF. CDR3 DNA sequence: TGTGCCAGCAGGAGCTACTCTGGAAACACCATATATTTT.